Presented here are 19 T cell receptor beta chains from one specimen sequenced in a study of siplizumab effects on memory and regulatory T cells. Measured with immunoSEQ multiplex PCR; TCRdb has only the in-frame clones, and not every one. The table includes some 100,000 clones, roughly 92% detected once. The source material was Tregs sorted from blood. Receptors originate from a human donor in good health.

The chain couples TRBV6-5 to TRBJ1-2; D gene unclear. CDR3 length equals 15 residues. CDR1 and CDR2 from the germline V gene are MNHEY and SVGAGI. Trimming took 5 bases from V and 2 from J, leaving 15 bases between them. The CDR3 spells CASSPNILQNYGYTF. The CDR3 DNA reads as TGTGCCAGCAGTCCGAACATCCTACAGAACTATGGCTACACCTTC.

The rearrangement uses TRBV10-3 and TRBJ2-7; possibly TRBD1 or TRBD2 for D (5 bases each). Germline assignment: CDR1 ENHRY and CDR2 SYGVKD. This CDR3 is 14 amino acids long. Trimming took 8 bases from V and 4 from J, leaving 18 bases between them. This CDR3 is CAIGVGGKTYEQYF. In nucleotides, the CDR3 is TGTGCCATCGGGGTTGGGGGAAAGACTTACGAGCAGTACTTC.

The chain links TRBV7-9 to TRBJ2-1; 10 bases align to TRBD2. This CDR3 is 13 amino acids long. V dropped 2 bases and J dropped 12; count of bases not matched to a gene: 4. Germline CDR1 and CDR2: SEHNR and FQNEAQ (reference sequence). The DNA of the CDR3 is TGTGCCAGCAGCTTACTAGCGGGGGAGGGGCAGTTCTTC. Translated: CASSLLAGEGQFF.

The genes are TRBV25-1 and TRBJ1-2; D gene unclear. From germline, CDR1 is MGHDK and CDR2 SYGVNS. V was pared by 11 bases and J by 4 bases, with 20 bases between. This CDR3 has 14 amino acids. In nucleotides, the CDR3 is TGTGCCTCAAAGGGCCCGGGCGGTACCTATGGCTACACCTTC. It specifies CASKGPGGTYGYTF.

This clone turned up a few times. The J gene is TRBJ2-7, the V gene TRBV4-1, with D tentatively TRBD1 or TRBD2 (5 bases each). V gave up 4 bases and J gave up 2 bases, with 21 bases separating them. The CDR3 runs to 17 residues. Germline V CDR1 and CDR2: MGHRA, YSYEKL. The CDR3 nucleotides are TGCGCCAGCAGCCCTAGCCCCGTGGGACCGAGGGCCTACGAGCAGTACTTC. It codes for CASSPSPVGPRAYEQYF.

This rearrangement joins TRBV6-1 to TRBJ2-7; 9 nucleotides match TRBD1. The CDR3 sequence is 14 residues long. Losses at the gene ends were 5 bases for V and 2 bases for J; bases not matched to a gene: 4. CDR1 and CDR2 from the germline V gene are MNHNS and SASEGT. The CDR3 DNA sequence: TGTGCCAGCAGTCCACGACAGGGGGCCTACGAGCAGTACTTC. Amino acid sequence: CASSPRQGAYEQYF.

The chain joins TRBV5-4 to TRBJ2-3; 11 bases fit TRBD1. The CDR3 extends over 15 amino acids. CDR1 SGHNT and CDR2 YYREEE come from the germline V gene (reference sequence). The ends lost 4 bases at V and 6 bases at J; junction bases unmatched: 7. The CDR3 bases are TGTGCCAGCAGCCGGGACAGGGGGTTGTGGGATACGCAGTATTTT. Translating it yields CASSRDRGLWDTQYF.

This clone was detected once. The J gene is TRBJ2-1, the V gene TRBV11-2; D perhaps matches TRBD1 (6 bases). This CDR3 has 15 amino acids. Trimming took off 4 bases at V and 9 bases at J, with 19 bases between the two ends. Germline-derived CDR1 and CDR2 are SGHAT and FQNNGV. DNA of the CDR3: TGTGCCAGCAGCTCCGGAGAGGGGTTGGACAGTGAGCAGTTCTTC. It translates to CASSSGEGLDSEQFF.

Here the CDR3 DNA reads TGTGCCAGCATAGGGGCACCGAACACCGGGGAGCTGTTTTTT. It is translated as CASIGAPNTGELFF. The J gene is TRBJ2-2, the V gene TRBV28; possible D gene TRBD1, 5 bases. Between the trimmed V and J ends, which lost 7 bases and 0 bases, there was a span of 9 bases. This CDR3 region has 14 residues. CDR1 and CDR2 (germline): MDHEN, SYDVKM.

V usage is TRBV29-1 and J usage is TRBJ1-1; D not resolved. V shed 5 bases and J shed 1 base, with 8 bases lying between them. In germline, CDR1 is SQVTM, CDR2 ANQGSEA. The CDR3 is 12 residues long. The CDR3: CSVRKGNTEAFF. The CDR3 DNA is TGCAGCGTTCGTAAAGGGAACACTGAAGCTTTCTTT.

The J gene is TRBJ2-6, the V gene TRBV27; the D gene is possibly TRBD2 (6 bases). CDR1 is MNHEY, CDR2 SMNVEV, per germline (reference sequence). This CDR3 has 15 residues. Trimming removed 2 bases from V and 3 bases from J, with 8 bases in between. CDR3 in DNA: TGTGCCAGCAGTTTAAGGGGACTTGGGGCCAACGTCCTGACTTTC. Translation: CASSLRGLGANVLTF.

The chain has TRBV6-5 and TRBJ1-2, with D tentatively TRBD1 (6 bases). The CDR3 totals 13 residues. Trimming removed 7 bases at V and 4 bases at J, with 13 bases between. From germline, CDR1 is MNHEY and CDR2 SVGAGI. CDR3 DNA: TGTGCCAGCACCATGGGGGCAGTCTATGGCTACACCTTC. This encodes CASTMGAVYGYTF.

This chain links TRBV5-1 with TRBJ2-5; TRBD2 aligns across 16 bases. The CDR3 has 16 amino acids. Trimming at V came to 3 bases and at J to 5 bases, leaving 4 bases not matched to a gene. Looked up from germline, CDR1 is SGHRS and CDR2 is YFSETQ. Here the CDR3 DNA reads TGCGCCAGCAGCTGGGGACTAGCGGGAGGGACGGAGACCCAGTACTTC. Translating it yields CASSWGLAGGTETQYF.

Turning to this clone: Other DNA sequences in this sample translate to the same CDR3. The CDR3 nucleotides are TGTGCCAGTAGTATCAGCCAGGGTGGAGAGACCCAGTACTTC. This sequence encodes CASSISQGGETQYF. The V call is TRBV19, the J call TRBJ2-5; TRBD1 is a possible D gene (5 bases). Germline loops: CDR1 LNHDA, CDR2 SQIVND (reference sequence). The CDR3 is 14 residues long. Trimming left V 3 bases short and J 4 bases short, with 12 bases between.

The chain uses TRBV7-9 and TRBJ2-2; the match to TRBD2 covers 10 bases. The CDR3 length is 17 residues. Per germline, CDR1 SEHNR and CDR2 FQNEAQ (reference sequence). The ends lost 3 bases at V and 2 bases at J; junction bases unmatched: 6. The DNA for the CDR3 is TGTGCCAGCAGCTTCCCCGCTAGCGGGGGAAACACCGGGGAGCTGTTTTTT. It is translated as CASSFPASGGNTGELFF.

The count of this clone is one. J is TRBJ2-7 and V is TRBV6-1, with TRBD1 matching 7 bases. The germline gives CDR1 MNHNS, CDR2 SASEGT. The CDR3 consists of 15 residues. J was trimmed by 5 bases and V by 7 bases; bases with no gene match: 14. CDR3 in amino acids: CASTETGQVWNEQYF. The DNA of the CDR3 is TGTGCCAGCACCGAGACAGGGCAGGTTTGGAACGAGCAGTACTTC.

The chain links TRBV28 to TRBJ2-2; possibly TRBD1 for D (6 bases). Germline values: CDR1 MDHEN, CDR2 SYDVKM. Between the trimmed V and J ends, which lost 8 bases and 5 bases, there was a span of 15 bases. CDR3 length: 14 amino acids. The CDR3 sequence: CASYSGTFTGELFF. CDR3 coding DNA: TGTGCCAGCTACTCAGGGACATTTACCGGGGAGCTGTTTTTT.

The chain joins TRBV27 to TRBJ2-5, with 11 bases aligning to TRBD1. Trimming at V came to 4 bases and at J to 4 bases, leaving 8 bases not matched to a gene. The CDR3 runs to 16 residues. CDR1 is MNHEY and CDR2 is SMNVEV in the germline V gene (reference sequence). CDR3 sequence (DNA): TGTGCCAGCAGTTCAGCCGGGACAGGGGGTTTAGAGACCCAGTACTTC. Translated, it gives CASSSAGTGGLETQYF.

This rearrangement joins TRBV5-1 to TRBJ1-2; the D is unclear. The ends were cut back, 2 bases at V and 3 bases at J, with 8 bases in the middle. CDR3 length: 13 residues. Germline V CDR1 and CDR2: SGHRS, YFSETQ. The CDR3 protein is CASSLPPDYGYTF. Written as DNA, the CDR3 is TGCGCCAGCAGCTTACCCCCCGACTATGGCTACACCTTC.